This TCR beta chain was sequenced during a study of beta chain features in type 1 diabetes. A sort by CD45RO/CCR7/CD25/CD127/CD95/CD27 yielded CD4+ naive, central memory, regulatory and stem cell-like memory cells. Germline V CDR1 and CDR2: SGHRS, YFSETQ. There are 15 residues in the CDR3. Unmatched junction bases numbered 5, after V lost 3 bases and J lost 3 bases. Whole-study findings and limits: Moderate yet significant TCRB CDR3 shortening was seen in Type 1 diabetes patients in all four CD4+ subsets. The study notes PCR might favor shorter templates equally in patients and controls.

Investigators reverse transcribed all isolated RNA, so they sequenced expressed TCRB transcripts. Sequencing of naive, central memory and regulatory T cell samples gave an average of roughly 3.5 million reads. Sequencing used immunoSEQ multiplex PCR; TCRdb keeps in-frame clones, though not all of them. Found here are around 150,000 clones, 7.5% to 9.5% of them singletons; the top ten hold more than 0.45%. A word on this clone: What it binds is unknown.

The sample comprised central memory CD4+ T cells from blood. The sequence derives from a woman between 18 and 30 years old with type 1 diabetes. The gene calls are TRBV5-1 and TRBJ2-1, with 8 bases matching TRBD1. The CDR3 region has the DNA TGCGCCAGCAGCTACCGACAGGGGATCTACAATGAGCAGTTCTTC. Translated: CASSYRQGIYNEQFF.